This T cell receptor (beta chain) was sequenced for a study of blood T cell repertoires in COVID-19. This table comes from immunoSEQ multiplex PCR, and its TCRdb copy is limited to in-frame clones, with some not included. The data contain 540,000 or so clones, roughly 89% of them singletons. V dropped 11 bases and J dropped 5 bases, with 11 bases sitting between them. Germline loops: CDR1 KGHDR, CDR2 SFDVKD. CDR3 length: 11 residues. The sequence was obtained from a woman between 50 and 59 years old with COVID-19, enrolled during active disease. This rearrangement joins TRBV24-1 to TRBJ2-5; perhaps TRBD1 as D (5 bases). Specimen: peripheral blood. The CDR3 sequence is CARTIGETQYF. The CDR3 DNA is TGTGCCAGGACAATTGGCGAGACCCAGTACTTC.